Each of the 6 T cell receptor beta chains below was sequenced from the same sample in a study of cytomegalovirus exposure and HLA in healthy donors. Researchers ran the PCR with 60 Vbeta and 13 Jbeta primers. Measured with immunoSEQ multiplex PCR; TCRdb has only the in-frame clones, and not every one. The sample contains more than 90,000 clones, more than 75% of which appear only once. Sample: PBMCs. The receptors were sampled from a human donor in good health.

The CDR3 region has the DNA TGTGCCTGGAGTTCGGGGGTTGATACGCAGTATTTT. It specifies CAWSSGVDTQYF. The V gene is TRBV30, the J gene TRBJ2-3, with D perhaps TRBD2 (6 bases). There are 12 residues in the CDR3. Trimming took 2 bases from V and 6 from J, leaving 9 bases between them. Germline V gene lookup returns CDR1 GTSNPN and CDR2 SVGIG (reference sequence).

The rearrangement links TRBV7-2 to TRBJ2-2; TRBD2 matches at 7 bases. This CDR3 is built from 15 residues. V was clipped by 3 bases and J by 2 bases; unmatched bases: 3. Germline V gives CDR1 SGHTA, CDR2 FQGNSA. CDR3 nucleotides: TGTGCCAGCAGCTTCAAGCGGGAAAACACCGGGGAGCTGTTTTTT. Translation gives CASSFKRENTGELFF. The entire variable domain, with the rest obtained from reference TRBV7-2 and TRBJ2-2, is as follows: GAGVSQSPSNKVTEKGKDVELRCDPISGHTALYWYRQSLGQGLEFLIYFQGNSAPDKSGLPSDRFSAERTGGSVSTLTIQRTQQEDSAVYLCASSFKRENTGELFFGEGSRLTVL.

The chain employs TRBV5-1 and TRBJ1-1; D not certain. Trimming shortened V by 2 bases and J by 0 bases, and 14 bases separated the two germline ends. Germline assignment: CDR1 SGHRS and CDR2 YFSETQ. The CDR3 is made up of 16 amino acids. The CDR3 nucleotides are TGCGCCAGCAGCTTCTTAAGAGGGCCGATGAACACTGAAGCTTTCTTT. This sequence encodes CASSFLRGPMNTEAFF.

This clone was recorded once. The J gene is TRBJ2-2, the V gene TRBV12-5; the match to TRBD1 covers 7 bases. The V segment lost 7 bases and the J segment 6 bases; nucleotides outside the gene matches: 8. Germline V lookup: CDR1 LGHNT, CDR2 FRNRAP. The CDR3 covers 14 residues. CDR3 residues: CASARQGLAGELFF. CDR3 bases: TGTGCTAGTGCCAGACAGGGTTTGGCCGGGGAGCTGTTTTTT.

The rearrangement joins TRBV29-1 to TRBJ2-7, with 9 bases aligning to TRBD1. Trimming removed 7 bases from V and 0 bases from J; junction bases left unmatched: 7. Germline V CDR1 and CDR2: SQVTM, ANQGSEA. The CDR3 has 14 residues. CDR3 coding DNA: TGCAGCGCTAGCCCGGGACAGGGCTCCTACGAGCAGTACTTC. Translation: CSASPGQGSYEQYF.

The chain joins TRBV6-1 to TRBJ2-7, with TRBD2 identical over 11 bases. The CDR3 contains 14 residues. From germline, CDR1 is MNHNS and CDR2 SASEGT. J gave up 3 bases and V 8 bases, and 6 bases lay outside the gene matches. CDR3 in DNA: TGTGCCAGCCGATTAGCGGGGGGGCTCTACGAGCAGTACTTC. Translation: CASRLAGGLYEQYF.